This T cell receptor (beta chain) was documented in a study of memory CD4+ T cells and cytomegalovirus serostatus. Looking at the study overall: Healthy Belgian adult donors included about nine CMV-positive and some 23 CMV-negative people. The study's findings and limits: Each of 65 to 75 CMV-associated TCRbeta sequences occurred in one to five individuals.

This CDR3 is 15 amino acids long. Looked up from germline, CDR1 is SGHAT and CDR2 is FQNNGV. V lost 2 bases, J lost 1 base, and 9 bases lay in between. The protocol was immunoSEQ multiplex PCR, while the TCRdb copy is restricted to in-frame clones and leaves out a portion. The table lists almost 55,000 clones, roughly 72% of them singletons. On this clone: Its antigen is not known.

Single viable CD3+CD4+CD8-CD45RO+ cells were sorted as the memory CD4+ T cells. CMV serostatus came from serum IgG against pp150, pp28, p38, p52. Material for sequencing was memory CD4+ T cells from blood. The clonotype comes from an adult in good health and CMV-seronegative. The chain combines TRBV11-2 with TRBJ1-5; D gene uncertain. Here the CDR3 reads CASSLNRASNQPQHF. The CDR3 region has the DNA TGTGCCAGCAGCTTAAATCGGGCCAGCAATCAGCCCCAGCATTTT.